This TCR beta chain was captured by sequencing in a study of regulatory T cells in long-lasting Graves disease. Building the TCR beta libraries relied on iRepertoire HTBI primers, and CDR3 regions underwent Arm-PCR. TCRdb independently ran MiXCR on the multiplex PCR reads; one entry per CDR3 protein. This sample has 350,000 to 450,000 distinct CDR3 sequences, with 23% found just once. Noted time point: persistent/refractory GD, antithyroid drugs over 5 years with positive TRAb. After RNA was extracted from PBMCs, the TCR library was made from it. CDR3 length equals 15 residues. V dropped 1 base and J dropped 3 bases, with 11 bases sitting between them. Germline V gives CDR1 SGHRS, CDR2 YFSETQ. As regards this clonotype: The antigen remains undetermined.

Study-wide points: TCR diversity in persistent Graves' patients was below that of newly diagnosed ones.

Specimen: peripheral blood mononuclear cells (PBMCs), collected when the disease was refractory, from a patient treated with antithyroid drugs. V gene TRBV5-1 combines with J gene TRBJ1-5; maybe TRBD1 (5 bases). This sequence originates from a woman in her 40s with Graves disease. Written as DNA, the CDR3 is TGCGCCAGCAGCTTGTCTGGACACCTCAATCAGCCCCAGCATTTT. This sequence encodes CASSLSGHLNQPQHF.